Listed here is a single T cell receptor beta chain. Its antigen remains unknown. This sample is drawn from a study of post-analysis software for immune sequencing data. The CDR3 has 15 amino acids. Germline CDR1 SEHNR, CDR2 FQNEAQ (reference sequence). The J segment lost 2 bases and the V segment lost 5 bases, leaving 8 bases of the junction unmatched. The TCR beta cDNA libraries carried unique molecular identifiers. TCRdb itself ran the PCR reads through MiXCR, one entry per CDR3 protein. Here the sample spans 170,000 or so distinct CDR3 sequences, 30% being singletons. Study-wide results and limits: In patients, about 5 TRBV segments were more frequent than in controls, with TRBV5-6, TRBV5-1 and TRBV20-1 among them.

Sequencing was performed on blood. The chain is built from TRBV7-9 and TRBJ2-7; 8 bases match TRBD1. This TCR came from a girl aged 5-17 years with multiple sclerosis. In DNA, the CDR3 is TGTGCCAGCAGCCCCCCCGGGACAGGCCCCTACGAGCAGTACTTC. This gives the protein CASSPPGTGPYEQYF.